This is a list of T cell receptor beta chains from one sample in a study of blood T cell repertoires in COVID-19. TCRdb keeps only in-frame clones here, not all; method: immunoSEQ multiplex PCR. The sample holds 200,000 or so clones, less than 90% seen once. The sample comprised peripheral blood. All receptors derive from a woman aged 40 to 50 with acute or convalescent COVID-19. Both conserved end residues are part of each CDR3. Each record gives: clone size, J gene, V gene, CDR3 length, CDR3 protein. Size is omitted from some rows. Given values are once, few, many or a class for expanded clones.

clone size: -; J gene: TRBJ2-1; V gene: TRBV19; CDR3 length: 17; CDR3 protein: CASSLHLSGGNYNEQFF
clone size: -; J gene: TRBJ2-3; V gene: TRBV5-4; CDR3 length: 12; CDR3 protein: CASNLHRETQYF
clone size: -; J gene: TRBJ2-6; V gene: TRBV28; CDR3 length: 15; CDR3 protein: CASSFSGLEVGVLTF
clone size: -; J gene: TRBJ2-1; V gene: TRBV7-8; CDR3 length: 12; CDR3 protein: CASSLDPGEQFF
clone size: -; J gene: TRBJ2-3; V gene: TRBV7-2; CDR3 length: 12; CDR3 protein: CASQRRTDTQYF
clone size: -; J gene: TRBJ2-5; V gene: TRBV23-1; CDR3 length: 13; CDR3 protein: CASSHLALAGRYF
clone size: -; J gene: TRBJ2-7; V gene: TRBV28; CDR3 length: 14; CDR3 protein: CASSAGTGVYEQYF
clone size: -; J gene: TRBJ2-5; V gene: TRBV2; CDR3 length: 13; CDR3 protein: CASTPRREGSQYF
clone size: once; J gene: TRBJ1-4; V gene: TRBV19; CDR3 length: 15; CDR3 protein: CATLGQGTTNEKLFF
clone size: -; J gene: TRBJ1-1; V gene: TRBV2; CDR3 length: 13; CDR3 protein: CASRGQPNTEAFF
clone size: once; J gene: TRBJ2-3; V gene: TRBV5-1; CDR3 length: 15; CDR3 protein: CASSLPGRATDTQYF
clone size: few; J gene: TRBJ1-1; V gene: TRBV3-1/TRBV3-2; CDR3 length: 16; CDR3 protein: CASSQVKGAGTTEAFF
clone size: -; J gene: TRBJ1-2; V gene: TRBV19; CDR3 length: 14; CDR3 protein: CASSGRVGNYGYTF
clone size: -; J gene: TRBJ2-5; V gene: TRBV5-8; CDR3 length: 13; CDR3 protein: CASSLNRGETQYF
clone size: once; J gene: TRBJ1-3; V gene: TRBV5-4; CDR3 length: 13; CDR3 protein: CAGTDYSGNTIYF
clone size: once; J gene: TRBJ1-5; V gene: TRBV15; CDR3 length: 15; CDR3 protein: CATSKTGVSGQPQHF
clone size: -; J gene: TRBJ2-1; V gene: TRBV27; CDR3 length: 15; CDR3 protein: CASTSLALDYNEQFF
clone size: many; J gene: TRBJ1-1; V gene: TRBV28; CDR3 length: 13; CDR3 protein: CASRRQGGTEAFF
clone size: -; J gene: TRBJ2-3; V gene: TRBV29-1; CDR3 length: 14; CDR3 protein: CSVANGVLTDTQYF
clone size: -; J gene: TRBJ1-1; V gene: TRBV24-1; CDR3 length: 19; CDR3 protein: CATSDLPGCAGPSNTEAFF
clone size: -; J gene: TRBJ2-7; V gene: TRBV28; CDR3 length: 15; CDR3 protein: CASSLSGQGAYEQYF
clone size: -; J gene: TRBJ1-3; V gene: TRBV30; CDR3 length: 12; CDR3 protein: CAWRLQGHTIYF
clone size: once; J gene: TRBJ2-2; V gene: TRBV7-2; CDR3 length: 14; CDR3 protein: CASLGGRLTGELFF
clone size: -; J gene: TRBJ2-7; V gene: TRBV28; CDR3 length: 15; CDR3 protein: CASSLLGGSLAEQYF
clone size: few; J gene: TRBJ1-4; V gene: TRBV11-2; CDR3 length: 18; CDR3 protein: CASRTRDSVLRFEEKLFF
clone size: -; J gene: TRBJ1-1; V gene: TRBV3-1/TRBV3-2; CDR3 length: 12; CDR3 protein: CASSLSRAEAFF
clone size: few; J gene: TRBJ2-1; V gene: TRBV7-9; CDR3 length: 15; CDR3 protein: CASSLGAGAYNEQFF
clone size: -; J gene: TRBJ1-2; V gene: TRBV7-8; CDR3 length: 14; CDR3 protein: CASSPGQGDYGYTF
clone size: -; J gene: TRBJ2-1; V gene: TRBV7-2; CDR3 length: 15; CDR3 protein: CASSLGRGRYNEQFF
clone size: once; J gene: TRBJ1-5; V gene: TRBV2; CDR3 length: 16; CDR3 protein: CASSPPFRGLGQPQHF
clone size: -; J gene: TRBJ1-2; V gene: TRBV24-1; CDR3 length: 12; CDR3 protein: CATSEAGGGYTF
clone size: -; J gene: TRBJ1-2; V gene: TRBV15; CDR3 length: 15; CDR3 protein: CATSRELRSNYGYTF
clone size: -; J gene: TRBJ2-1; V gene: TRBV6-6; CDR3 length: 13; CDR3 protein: CASIFPGGNEQFF
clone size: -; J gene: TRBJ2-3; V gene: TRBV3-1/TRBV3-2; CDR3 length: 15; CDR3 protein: CASSWDRERTDTQYF
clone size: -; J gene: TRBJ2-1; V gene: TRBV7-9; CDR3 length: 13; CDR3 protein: CASSFRSLNEQFF
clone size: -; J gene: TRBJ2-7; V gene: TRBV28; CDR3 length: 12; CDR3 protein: CASRTGISEQYF
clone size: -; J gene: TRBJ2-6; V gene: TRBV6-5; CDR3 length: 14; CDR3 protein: CASYSPPGANVLTF
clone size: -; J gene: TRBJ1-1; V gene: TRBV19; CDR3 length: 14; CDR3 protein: CASRPRQSLLGAFF
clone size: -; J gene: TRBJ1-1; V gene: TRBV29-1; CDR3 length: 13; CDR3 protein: CSVAPQGNTEAFF
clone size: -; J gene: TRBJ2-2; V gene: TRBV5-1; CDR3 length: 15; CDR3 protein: CASSRTRGGTGELFF
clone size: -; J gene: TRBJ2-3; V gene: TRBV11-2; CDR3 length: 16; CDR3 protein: CASSLDSSPSARTQYF
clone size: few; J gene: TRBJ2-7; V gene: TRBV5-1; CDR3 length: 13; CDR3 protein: CASRVEEGYEQYF